Listed below are T cell receptor beta chains from one sample, sequenced in a study of blood T cell repertoires in COVID-19. Assay used: immunoSEQ multiplex PCR; TCRdb lists only in-frame clones, some missing. The sample lists more than 15,000 clones, roughly four fifths occurring once. Sequencing input: peripheral blood. The receptors were gathered from a man of 80 years or more with active or convalescent COVID-19. Both conserved end residues are part of each CDR3. Not every row has a clone size; where given, it reads once, few, many or a size class.

V gene,clone size,J gene,CDR3 protein
TRBV9,.,TRBJ2-2,CASSSPKTVNTGELFF
TRBV4-2,.,TRBJ1-2,CASSQEPSGGYYGYTF
TRBV5-6,.,TRBJ2-5,CASSSPRQNSLETQYF
TRBV7-9,.,TRBJ1-1,CASRGLDTEAFF
TRBV14,.,TRBJ2-6,CASSRKGQSTIFSGANVLTF
TRBV30,.,TRBJ1-6,CAWKSTVYNSPLHF
TRBV7-9,.,TRBJ1-3,CASSHPTETIYF
TRBV5-1,.,TRBJ2-5,CATYRVQETQYF
TRBV5-1,.,TRBJ2-6,CASSAGTDPAGANVLTF
TRBV7-2,once,TRBJ2-5,CASSLAAGNEQETQYF
TRBV19,.,TRBJ1-1,CASSIDRERAAFF
TRBV7-6,.,TRBJ1-1,CASSTRGGDRDGTEAFF
TRBV4-1,.,TRBJ2-5,CASSQVVRGSETQYF
TRBV3-1/TRBV3-2,few,TRBJ1-1,CASSSGHNTEAFF
TRBV19,.,TRBJ2-3,CASSISGGATDTQYF
TRBV7-9,few,TRBJ1-6,CASSLGRAFDNSPLHF
TRBV9,.,TRBJ1-2,CASSRGRGLYGYTF
TRBV19,.,TRBJ1-2,CASRPLEGAGYTF
TRBV5-6,few,TRBJ2-3,CASSFLAGGTDTQYF
TRBV24-1,.,TRBJ2-7,CATSDPGPSGDEQYF
TRBV3-1/TRBV3-2,once,TRBJ2-1,CASSLPGTSGGEQFF
TRBV27,.,TRBJ1-1,CASRLTGATEAFF
TRBV5-1,.,TRBJ1-1,CASSYRQGNTEAFF
TRBV13,.,TRBJ1-2,CASSLNRGRIKNYGYTF
TRBV6-5,.,TRBJ2-7,CASSPRARGGYEQYF
TRBV9,.,TRBJ2-3,CASSLNRDNTGTDTQYF
TRBV6-6,medium-sized,TRBJ2-3,CASSHLSGGLTDTQYF
TRBV20-1,.,TRBJ2-5,CSARDRWTQYF
TRBV2,.,TRBJ2-2,CASKLAGGANTGELFF
TRBV6-1,.,TRBJ2-3,CASSDITPYTQYF
TRBV21-1,once,TRBJ2-5,CASSKARPGSGGCQETQYF
TRBV23-1,.,TRBJ1-6,CASRQGVGVSGQFSPLHF
TRBV19,.,TRBJ2-1,CASSIARDNEQFF
TRBV10-2,.,TRBJ2-2,CASSGGLADTGELFF
TRBV4-3,.,TRBJ2-3,CASSQLRGGGADTQYF
TRBV7-6,.,TRBJ2-5,CASSLLGLAGGTKETQYF